This TCR beta chain was recovered during a study of T cell changes during pregnancy in multiple sclerosis. Produced via immunoSEQ multiplex PCR; TCRdb's table is partial and in-frame only. Here the sample spans about 59,000 clones, about nine tenths being singletons. CDR1 SGHRS and CDR2 YFSETQ come from the germline V gene. This CDR3 spans 17 amino acids. J gave up 4 bases and V 4 bases, and 11 bases lay outside the gene matches. The rearrangement uses TRBV5-1 and TRBJ1-1, with 12 bases lining up with TRBD1. The sequencing used peripheral blood, collected in the second trimester of pregnancy. The TCR originated in a female donor with multiple sclerosis, enrolled in a pregnancy study. In nucleotides, the CDR3 is TGCGCCAGCAGCCCCCGGGGACAGGGGGCGCCTGGCACTGAAGCTTTCTTT. Protein: CASSPRGQGAPGTEAFF.